Following are 30 T cell receptor beta chains from one sample sequenced in a study of shared clonotypes between healthy human individuals. Here immunoSEQ multiplex PCR was the method, and the copy in TCRdb shows in-frame clones only, minus some. The sample lists some 1 million clones, around four fifths seen once, with approximately 1.5% in the top ten. What was sequenced was memory CD4+ T cells sorted from blood. Subset given: CD45RA-negative fraction. The receptors here all came from a man between 18 and 29 years old in good health.

The CDR3 DNA reads as TGTGCCAGCTCACCTCTAGGTGGGAACACCGGGGAGCTGTTTTTT. The encoded protein is CASSPLGGNTGELFF. The rearrangement uses TRBV18 and TRBJ2-2; D ambiguous. The germline CDR1 and CDR2 sequences are KGHSH and LQKENI. The CDR3 spans 15 residues. V was pared by 3 bases and J by 1 base, with 9 bases between.

The CDR3 protein is CASSEHWTLNTEAFF. Here the CDR3 DNA reads TGCGCCAGCAGTGAGCATTGGACCTTAAACACTGAAGCTTTCTTT. The chain combines TRBV10-2 with TRBJ1-1, with unresolved D. The V end lost 2 bases, the J end lost 2 bases, and 12 bases lay between the germline ends. Per the germline V gene, CDR1 is WSHSY and CDR2 is SAAADI. The CDR3 extends over 15 amino acids.

This clone was seen at least ten times. This chain links TRBV30 with TRBJ1-2; weak D call: TRBD1 (5 bases). Trimming removed 3 bases from V and 0 bases from J, with 20 bases in between. The CDR3 runs to 17 residues. Germline V gene sequence: CDR1 GTSNPN, CDR2 SVGIG (reference sequence). Here the CDR3 DNA reads TGTGCCTGGAGAAGGGGCCTTATGGGGCGAACTAACTATGGCTACACCTTC. It yields the protein CAWRRGLMGRTNYGYTF. The full variable domain, its missing parts supplied by reference TRBV30 and TRBJ1-2, is SQTIHQWPATLVQPVGSPLSLECTVEGTSNPNLYWYRQAAGRGLQLLFYSVGIGQISSEVPQNLSASRPQDRQFILSSKKLLLSDSGFYLCAWRRGLMGRTNYGYTFGSGTRLTVV.

A remark on this clone: The identical CDR3 is also encoded by other nucleotide sequences in the sample. V is TRBV19 and J is TRBJ1-2; 8 bases agree with TRBD1. The CDR3 totals 13 residues. Germline V lookup: CDR1 LNHDA, CDR2 SQIVND (reference sequence). With 5 bases clipped from V and 8 bases from J, the junction kept 7 bases outside the gene matches. The CDR3 loop is CASSLGQGEGYTF. The CDR3 DNA follows: TGTGCCAGTAGTCTCGGACAGGGCGAAGGCTACACCTTC.

V usage is TRBV5-1 and J usage is TRBJ1-2; D unclear. The CDR3 is 13 amino acids. Germline CDR1 is SGHRS and CDR2 is YFSETQ. V dropped 0 bases and J dropped 3 bases, with 6 bases sitting between them. The CDR3 protein is CASSLDGDYGYTF. CDR3 nucleotides: TGCGCCAGCAGCTTGGATGGGGACTATGGCTACACCTTC. The entire variable domain, with the rest obtained from reference TRBV5-1 and TRBJ1-2, is as follows: KAGVTQTPRYLIKTRGQQVTLSCSPISGHRSVSWYQQTPGQGLQFLFEYFSETQRNKGNFPGRFSGRQFSNSRSEMNVSTLELGDSALYLCASSLDGDYGYTFGSGTRLTVV.

CDR3 nucleotides: TGTGCCAGCAGCTTGGGGTCCTCCTCTGGAAACACCATATATTTT. This codes for CASSLGSSSGNTIYF. The chain carries TRBV5-5 and TRBJ1-3; no definite D call. Germline V CDR1 and CDR2: SGHKS, YYEKEE (reference sequence). The CDR3 runs to 15 residues. Deletions cut 0 bases from V and 0 bases from J, with 7 bases between.

The chain couples TRBV11-2 to TRBJ2-7, with D perhaps matching TRBD1 (6 bases). The CDR3 covers 17 residues. V lost 1 base and J 3 bases, leaving 19 bases between the germline ends. Looked up from germline, CDR1 is SGHAT and CDR2 is FQNNGV. The CDR3 here is CASSLGSQGRTFYEQYF. In DNA form, the CDR3 reads TGTGCCAGCAGCTTAGGGTCGCAGGGGCGTACATTCTACGAGCAGTACTTC.

The chain is built from TRBV11-2 and TRBJ2-5, with D perhaps TRBD2 (6 bases). Per germline, CDR1 SGHAT and CDR2 FQNNGV. The CDR3 is made up of 13 amino acids. V lost 6 bases and J lost 3, with 11 bases in between. The CDR3 DNA reads TGTGCCAGCAGTCGATCTAGCGAAGAGACCCAGTACTTC. Amino acids: CASSRSSEETQYF.

This clone has only one observation. The CDR3 region has the DNA TGTGCCAGCAGCGTAGCAGGGGTCCTCTCTGGAAACACCATATATTTT. Translation: CASSVAGVLSGNTIYF. The chain employs TRBV9 and TRBJ1-3; D perhaps matches TRBD1 (6 bases). V was pared by 0 bases and J by 0 bases, with 10 bases between. CDR1 and CDR2 from the germline V gene are SGDLS and YYNGEE. The CDR3 sequence is 16 residues long. Variable domain in full (rest from reference TRBV9 and TRBJ1-3): DSGVTQTPKHLITATGQRVTLRCSPRSGDLSVYWYQQSLDQGLQFLIQYYNGEERAKGNILERFSAQQFPDLHSELNLSSLELGDSALYFCASSVAGVLSGNTIYFGEGSWLTVV.

This chain links TRBV28 with TRBJ1-2, with 9 nucleotides matching TRBD1. From germline, CDR1 is MDHEN and CDR2 SYDVKM. The CDR3 extends over 13 amino acids. Trimming removed 8 bases from V and 7 bases from J; junction bases left unmatched: 8. CDR3 amino acids: CASGGTGPSGYTF. The DNA of the CDR3 is TGTGCCAGCGGCGGGACAGGGCCTTCTGGCTACACCTTC.

This clone was recorded at least ten times. The rearrangement joins TRBV23-1 to TRBJ2-1; 9 bases are a match to TRBD1. TRBV23-1 qualifies as an ORF whose function is uncertain. V trimming: 6 bases; J trimming: 2 bases; junction bases outside the gene matches: 17. This CDR3 has 19 residues. Here the CDR3 reads CASRVGTGGAWFPYNEQFF. CDR3 DNA: TGCGCCAGCAGGGTAGGCACAGGGGGCGCCTGGTTCCCCTACAATGAGCAGTTCTTC.

The rearrangement joins TRBV2 to TRBJ2-3; the D gene is possibly TRBD1 (5 bases). Germline loops: CDR1 SNHLY, CDR2 FYNNEI. Trimming pared 5 bases from V and 6 bases from J, leaving 15 bases between. This CDR3 is built from 14 residues. The CDR3, as DNA: TGTGCCAGCAGTTCCAGGGCTGCAGGGGATACGCAGTATTTT. This gives the protein CASSSRAAGDTQYF.

The chain is built from TRBV19 and TRBJ2-3; D may be TRBD1 (6 bases). The CDR3 sequence is 14 residues long. From germline, CDR1 is LNHDA and CDR2 SQIVND (reference sequence). V lost 8 bases and J lost 0, with 12 bases in between. CDR3 amino acids: CASSRQVSTDTQYF. The DNA of the CDR3 is TGTGCCAGTTCAAGACAGGTTAGCACAGATACGCAGTATTTT.

The CDR3 spells CASSPTSGRSSYEQYF. CDR3 nucleotide sequence: TGTGCCAGCAGCCCGACTAGCGGGAGGAGCTCCTACGAGCAGTACTTC. The chain employs TRBV7-2 and TRBJ2-7; 13 nucleotides line up with TRBD2. The CDR3 spans 16 residues. Germline CDR1 and CDR2: SGHTA and FQGNSA. Trimming at V came to 5 bases and at J to 0 bases, leaving 4 bases not matched to a gene.

The chain links TRBV18 to TRBJ2-1; D perhaps matches TRBD1 (6 bases). There are 14 residues in the CDR3. V was trimmed by 2 bases and J by 5 bases, leaving 10 bases between them. The germline CDR1 and CDR2 sequences are KGHSH and LQKENI. This CDR3 reads CASSPRRTDNEQFF. DNA for the CDR3: TGTGCCAGCTCACCAAGGCGGACAGACAATGAGCAGTTCTTC.

The chain is built from TRBV7-9 and TRBJ1-2; D is perhaps TRBD1 (5 bases). V lost 1 base and J 9 bases, leaving 9 bases between the germline ends. Germline V lookup: CDR1 SEHNR, CDR2 FQNEAQ (reference sequence). The CDR3 is 12 amino acids. The CDR3 DNA reads TGTGCCAGCAGCTTAGTTGACAGAAGCTACACCTTC. Protein sequence: CASSLVDRSYTF.

The chain is built from TRBV6-5 and TRBJ1-6, with D uncertain. The CDR3 contains 15 residues. Germline values: CDR1 MNHEY, CDR2 SVGAGI. The ends were cut back, 4 bases at V and 5 bases at J, with 12 bases in the middle. As DNA, the CDR3 is TGTGCCAGCAGTTCTGTGGGCCTGGATAATTCACCCCTCCACTTT. It translates to CASSSVGLDNSPLHF.

The V and J genes are TRBV30 and TRBJ1-1; D remains unclear. V dropped 1 base and J dropped 3 bases, with 9 bases sitting between them. The CDR3 is 13 amino acids. The germline V gene has CDR1 GTSNPN and CDR2 SVGIG (reference sequence). This chain's CDR3 is CAWSGDRYTEAFF. CDR3 in DNA: TGTGCCTGGAGTGGTGACCGCTACACTGAAGCTTTCTTT.

The V gene is TRBV6-1, the J gene TRBJ1-5, with 8 bases fitting TRBD1. V shed 5 bases, J shed 6 bases, and the junction held 6 bases outside the gene matches. CDR3 length: 14 residues. Germline CDR1 is MNHNS and CDR2 is SASEGT. The CDR3: CASSNLDRVQPQHF. The CDR3 bases are TGTGCCAGCAGTAACCTGGACAGGGTTCAGCCCCAGCATTTT.

This clone showed up just once. The J gene is TRBJ2-3, the V gene TRBV29-1; 7 bases are shared with TRBD1. J gave up 1 base and V 2 bases, and 3 bases lay outside the gene matches. The CDR3 runs 14 residues. Germline V lookup: CDR1 SQVTM, CDR2 ANQGSEA. Here the CDR3 DNA reads TGCAGCGTTGAAACAGGGGACGGCACAGATACGCAGTATTTT. Encoded protein: CSVETGDGTDTQYF.

The rearrangement joins TRBV10-3 to TRBJ1-3; the D is unclear. Germline V gene sequence: CDR1 ENHRY, CDR2 SYGVKD. The CDR3 spans 12 residues. V lost 10 bases and J lost 4, with 11 bases in between. CDR3 DNA: TGTGCCACCGTGGCCGGCGGAAACACCATATATTTT. It encodes CATVAGGNTIYF.

This sequence joins TRBV28 and TRBJ2-5; 8 nucleotides line up with TRBD1. Germline CDR1 reads MDHEN; CDR2 reads SYDVKM. The CDR3 has 16 amino acids. V was clipped by 2 bases and J by 5 bases; unmatched bases: 10. The CDR3 sequence: CASSLGSTGGWETQYF. Written as DNA, the CDR3 is TGTGCCAGCAGTTTAGGGTCAACAGGGGGATGGGAGACCCAGTACTTC.

The CDR3 sequence: CASSDLFGTNEQYF. Written as DNA, the CDR3 is TGTGCCAGCAGTGACCTATTTGGGACCAACGAGCAGTACTTC. The gene calls are TRBV2 and TRBJ2-7; D is tentatively TRBD1 or TRBD2 (5 bases each). The germline gives CDR1 SNHLY, CDR2 FYNNEI. With 3 bases removed from V and 5 bases from J, the gap between germline ends came to 14 bases. There are 14 residues in the CDR3.

The rearrangement joins TRBV7-8 to TRBJ2-7; 7 bases match TRBD2. The length of the CDR3 is 15 residues. In germline, CDR1 is SGHVS, CDR2 FQNEAQ. The trim removed 6 bases at V and 0 bases at J, leaving 8 bases unmatched. In DNA, the CDR3 is TGTGCCAGCAGTCCTAGAGCGGGGCACTCCTACGAGCAGTACTTC. It encodes CASSPRAGHSYEQYF. The full variable domain, rest sourced from reference TRBV7-8 and TRBJ2-7, is GAGVSQSPRYKVAKRGQDVALRCDPISGHVSLFWYQQALGQGPEFLTYFQNEAQLDKSGLPSDRFFAERPEGSVSTLKIQRTQQEDSAVYLCASSPRAGHSYEQYFGPGTRLTVT.

This chain uses TRBV11-2 with TRBJ2-7; 7 bases map to TRBD2. CDR1 and CDR2 (germline): SGHAT, FQNNGV. J was trimmed by 2 bases and V by 6 bases; bases with no gene match: 10. The CDR3 contains 15 residues. In nucleotides, the CDR3 is TGTGCCAGCAGTTTTCAGCGGGGTTCGGCCTACGAGCAGTACTTC. Amino acids: CASSFQRGSAYEQYF.

V is TRBV5-5 and J is TRBJ2-7, with 13 bases that match TRBD2. The CDR3 loop spans 18 amino acids. The germline gives CDR1 SGHKS, CDR2 YYEKEE (reference sequence). V was pared by 2 bases and J by 6 bases, with 14 bases of the junction left unmatched. CDR3 region: CASSLTWTSGSSTFEQYF. The CDR3 DNA reads as TGTGCCAGCAGCTTAACATGGACTAGCGGGAGCAGTACGTTCGAGCAGTACTTC. The whole variable domain, remainder taken from reference TRBV5-5 and TRBJ2-7, is DAGVTQSPTHLIKTRGQQVTLRCSPISGHKSVSWYQQVLGQGPQFIFQYYEKEERGRGNFPDRFSARQFPNYSSELNVNALLLGDSALYLCASSLTWTSGSSTFEQYFGPGTRLTVT.

V and J are TRBV27 and TRBJ2-6; D uncertain. The V gene lost 6 bases and the J gene lost 4 bases, with 7 bases spanning the gap. Germline V CDR1 and CDR2: MNHEY, SMNVEV (reference sequence). The CDR3 length is 13 residues. The DNA for the CDR3 is TGTGCCAGCAGCGTTGTAGGGGCCAACGTCCTGACTTTC. Translating gives CASSVVGANVLTF.

With regard to this clone: Within the sample, other DNA sequences also encode this same CDR3. The rearrangement joins TRBV30 to TRBJ1-1; D uncertain. V shed 1 base and J shed 5 bases, with 8 bases lying between them. The CDR3 contains 12 residues. The germline V gene encodes CDR1 GTSNPN and CDR2 SVGIG (reference sequence). DNA of the CDR3: TGTGCCTGGAGTGACCGAGGAACTGAAGCTTTCTTT. Its protein product is CAWSDRGTEAFF.

The chain is built from TRBV18 and TRBJ1-1; TRBD1 might be the D (5 bases). The CDR3 is 13 amino acids. Trimming cost V 2 bases and J 6 bases, with 10 bases left between them. The germline gives CDR1 KGHSH, CDR2 LQKENI. CDR3 amino acids: CASSPFTGPEAFF. CDR3 in DNA: TGTGCCAGCTCACCATTCACGGGGCCTGAAGCTTTCTTT.

The chain is built from TRBV7-2 and TRBJ2-5; no clear D. CDR3 length: 14 amino acids. Deletions cut 1 base from V and 4 bases from J, with 10 bases between. Germline CDR1 SGHTA, CDR2 FQGNSA. CDR3 nucleotides: TGTGCCAGCAGCTTAGAGAGGTGGGGAGAGACCCAGTACTTC. Translation: CASSLERWGETQYF. Full variable domain (missing parts from reference TRBV7-2 and TRBJ2-5): GAGVSQSPSNKVTEKGKDVELRCDPISGHTALYWYRQSLGQGLEFLIYFQGNSAPDKSGLPSDRFSAERTGGSVSTLTIQRTQQEDSAVYLCASSLERWGETQYFGPGTRLLVL.